This T cell receptor (beta chain) was captured by sequencing in a study of T cell responses to AZD1222 COVID-19 vaccine (dated by TCRdb to the early 2020s). With regard to the full study: A total of 230 to 250 trial participants underwent TCR sequencing, of whom 200 to 220 received two doses of AZD1222 and 26 received two doses of the MenACWY control vaccine. Trial participants were enrolled into age subgroups of 18-55, 56-69 and 70-plus years, which contained around 140, 26 and 57 TCR-sequenced participants, respectively. The research as a whole found: Only six AZD1222 recipients were SARS-CoV-2 seropositive at baseline, limiting conclusions about previously exposed vaccinees. Reportedly, almost half of the unique spike-specific TCRs recognized epitopes lying outside the regions that are mutated in the B.1.351 and B.1.1.7 variants. The whole spike protein was spanned by vaccine-associated CD4 TCRs, and dominant responses were seen in regions 160-218 and 743-854. Most participants were white British and females outnumbered males, and the authors suggested that clonal diversity may have been underestimated. A significant rise in spike-specific TCR breadth and depth was observed after two AZD1222 doses relative to day 0 and relative to MenACWY recipients. No day 14 peak-response samples were available, so repertoires were characterized only after the peak T cell response. In the small 56-69-year group, the increase in depth fell short of significance, most likely because of low power.

Details on this clone: No cognate antigen has been identified for it. Base qualities are not provided; no much larger clone lies one nucleotide away.

The CDR3 regions of human TCRbeta chains were analyzed by immunosequencing. As for the authors' bioinformatics: TCRs in the repertoires were matched against a reference library of SARS-CoV-2-specific TCRs that had been generated with the MIRA antigen-specificity platform. Breadth was defined as the fraction of unique TCRs that were SARS-CoV-2-associated. Depth was defined as the fraction of total T cells that were SARS-CoV-2-associated. Using the MIRA data, every spike-specific TCR was mapped to the spike region that the TCR reacted to and assigned to either a CD4 or a CD8 class. Log10-transformed breadth and depth values were compared by one-way ANOVA with Sidak's multiple comparisons tests. What TCRdb holds here is the immuneACCESS table cut down to in-frame rearrangements. Part of the clones is not present; checked against another copy, under half of the missing clones reflect an unresolved V gene, and the others are unexplained. From that table come the V and J calls and clone size; the DNA was used to work out D and trimming. The sample has approximately 60,000 clones on record, less than 90% of them singletons. Less than 8.5% of the sample goes to the ten largest clones.

The time point label here, explained by the study, means: about 28 days (+/-7) after the second vaccine dose. AZD1222 recipients whose second dose came at about 4 weeks and those whose second dose came at about 12 weeks were combined into one group, since spike-specific TCR depth and breadth did not differ between the two schedules. Vaccinee samples came from UK trials COV001 and COV002, including a single-blind randomized controlled phase 2/3 trial of AZD1222 (ChAdOx1 nCoV-19) in healthy adults. For TCRbeta chain sequencing, PBMC samples from trial participants were taken at day 0 and at day 28 after the second dose. V is cut back by 0 bases and J by 8 bases, with 13 bases in the junction unmatched. The CDR3, from cysteine to phenylalanine, totals 19 residues. Only the CDR3 DNA stays, 57 bases, in frame from base 1. The CDR1 and CDR2 encoded by the germline V gene are KGHSH and LQKENI.

This chain is built from TRBV18 and TRBJ2-1; TRBD2 fits 13 bases in the junction. The TCR originated in an adult who received the AZD1222 COVID-19 vaccine. Sample: peripheral blood, taken 28 days after the second AZD1222 dose. The DNA is as follows: TGTGCCAGCTCACCACCAGGACAGGGAGGGACTAGCGGGGTTTATGAGCAGTTCTTC. It encodes CASSPPGQGGTSGVYEQFF.